This passage covers 9 T cell receptor beta chains from one sample sequenced in a study of response to subunit inactivated influenza vaccine. From the RT-PCR reads, TCRdb called clonotypes with MiXCR, one entry per CDR3 protein. The sample shows around 790,000 distinct CDR3 sequences, approximately 22% of them seen only once. This sample comprised PBMCs from blood, obtained around 5 days after vaccination. The receptors were gathered from a man aged 45 to 65 who received an inactivated influenza vaccine.

The chain links TRBV5-1 to TRBJ2-3, with D unclear. Germline V gene sequence: CDR1 SGHRS, CDR2 YFSETQ. The CDR3 runs to 13 residues. Trimming shortened V by 3 bases and J by 5 bases, and 10 bases separated the two germline ends. CDR3 in DNA: TGCGCCAGCAGCTCCGAACAGAAAGATACGCAGTATTTT. Translation: CASSSEQKDTQYF. The whole variable domain, remainder taken from reference TRBV5-1 and TRBJ2-3, is KAGVTQTPRYLIKTRGQQVTLSCSPISGHRSVSWYQQTPGQGLQFLFEYFSETQRNKGNFPGRFSGRQFSNSRSEMNVSTLELGDSALYLCASSSEQKDTQYFGPGTRLTVL.

This clonotype was seen only a few times. The chain links TRBV7-2 to TRBJ2-7, with 10 nucleotides matching TRBD2. V gave up 6 bases and J gave up 3 bases; unmatched junction bases: 8. The germline CDR1 and CDR2 sequences are SGHTA and FQGNSA. CDR3 length equals 15 residues. CDR3 sequence reads: CASRVGTSEFYEQYF. CDR3 DNA sequence: TGTGCCAGCAGGGTCGGGACTAGCGAGTTCTACGAGCAGTACTTC.

This clonotype was seen many times. The rearrangement links TRBV29-1 to TRBJ2-1; D not resolved. Deletions cut 2 bases from V and 9 bases from J, with 11 bases between. CDR3 length: 12 residues. Germline CDR1 reads SQVTM; CDR2 reads ANQGSEA. This chain's CDR3 is CSVEIRVGEQFF. Here the CDR3 DNA reads TGCAGCGTTGAAATTAGGGTGGGTGAGCAGTTCTTC.

At least ten counts were recorded for this clonotype. J is TRBJ1-5 and V is TRBV12-3 or TRBV12-4, with a possible D match to TRBD1 (5 bases). There are 13 residues in the CDR3. V was cut by 5 bases and J by 6 bases, with 11 bases left in between. This CDR3 reads CASSITGGQPQHF. In DNA, the CDR3 is TGTGCCAGCAGTATTACAGGAGGTCAGCCCCAGCATTTT.

The chain uses TRBV3-1 and TRBJ2-4; 7 bases map to TRBD1. The length of the CDR3 is 17 residues. Germline assignment: CDR1 LGHDT and CDR2 YNNKEL (reference sequence). V lost 4 bases to trimming and J lost 0 bases; unmatched junction nucleotides: 9. The CDR3 is CASSPRGQALAKNIQYF. The CDR3 DNA follows: TGTGCCAGCAGCCCGAGAGGACAGGCCCTAGCCAAAAACATTCAGTACTTC.

This sequence joins TRBV24-1 and TRBJ2-5; D is unclear. CDR3 length equals 15 residues. Trimming cost V 3 bases and J 2 bases, with 12 bases left between them. Germline-derived CDR1 and CDR2 are KGHDR and SFDVKD. CDR3 DNA sequence: TGTGCCACCAGTGATGCAGGACCGATACAAGAGACCCAGTACTTC. As protein: CATSDAGPIQETQYF.

This clonotype was counted between two and nine times. V gene TRBV20-1 combines with J gene TRBJ2-7, with D possibly TRBD2 on 5 matching bases. Trimming removed 5 bases from V and 1 base from J, with 18 bases in between. This CDR3 contains 15 residues. The germline V gene encodes CDR1 DFQATT and CDR2 SNEGSKA (reference sequence). The DNA of the CDR3 is TGCAGTGCTTTCTCGGCGGCGGGCCCATCCTACGAGCAGTACTTC. Protein: CSAFSAAGPSYEQYF.

This clonotype has more than one count but fewer than ten. The J gene is TRBJ2-5, the V gene TRBV5-6; D tentatively reads TRBD1 or TRBD2 (5 bases each). There are 12 residues in the CDR3. Trimming stripped 3 bases from V and 3 bases from J, with 6 bases between. Looked up from germline, CDR1 is SGHDT and CDR2 is YYEEEE. The CDR3 reads CASSWGKETQYF. In DNA, the CDR3 is TGTGCCAGCAGCTGGGGGAAAGAGACCCAGTACTTC.

V is TRBV20-1 and J is TRBJ1-5; TRBD1 agrees at 9 bases. Germline V gene lookup returns CDR1 DFQATT and CDR2 SNEGSKA (reference sequence). Germline trimming cut 3 bases from V and 6 bases from J; bases unmatched to any gene: 9. The CDR3 extends over 15 amino acids. In nucleotides, the CDR3 is TGCAGTGCTAGGGACGGACAGGGGAAAGTTCAGCCCCAGCATTTT. It specifies CSARDGQGKVQPQHF.